This T cell receptor (beta chain) was found in a study of Ad26.COV2.S vaccination and SARS-CoV-2 variants. About the research overall: Dosing was one shot or two shots 56 days apart.

The V and J ends lost 3 bases and 9 bases respectively, with 7 bases between them. Germline lookup yields CDR1 SGHDT and CDR2 YYEEEE. This CDR3 is built from 11 residues. Data came from immunoSEQ multiplex PCR; TCRdb stores just in-frame clones and leaves some out. The repertoire holds hundreds of thousands of clones, with about 89% as singletons. To note about this clone: Its antigen is as yet unknown.

Broader study findings: Whether participants received vaccine or placebo, their non-spike TCR breadth was similar.

Treatment denoted: 15 to 20 received Ad26.COV2.S at low or high dose, single or two shots; about 5 received placebo; per-sample allocation not given. Samples were taken on day 63 after the first vaccine or placebo injection. This vaccine is an Ad26 vector that expresses the Wuhan-strain SARS-CoV-2 spike. This receptor was identified in a person aged 18-65 years who received the Ad26.COV2.S COVID-19 vaccine or a placebo. The material was peripheral blood, obtained in a trial of Ad26.COV2.S vaccine versus placebo. The genes are TRBV5-6 and TRBJ2-1; possibly TRBD2 for D (5 bases). The CDR3 loop is CASSWTSEQFF. DNA of the CDR3: TGTGCCAGCAGCTGGACTTCTGAGCAGTTCTTC.